The clone carrying this T cell receptor beta chain was seen more than once but under ten times. The target antigen is unknown. This specimen comes from a study of T-cell reconstitution after alpha-beta-depleted transplantation in children. It was with unique molecular identifiers that the TCRbeta library was prepared. TCRdb redid the calling of the PCR reads with MiXCR, one entry per CDR3 protein. The repertoire holds around 700,000 distinct CDR3 sequences, with approximately 14% as singletons. Study-wide results and limits: Most T-cell counts and diversity one year after the transplant came from T cells that were newly produced.

This sample comprised PBMCs, obtained before TCRalphabeta/CD19-depleted stem cell transplant. This TCR derives from a girl aged 2 to 10 with congenital amegakaryocytic thrombocytopenia, due to receive a stem cell transplant.

The CDR3, as DNA: TGCGCCAGCAGCCCAACACTAGCGGGAGTCCCCTCCGAGCAGTACTTC. Translation: CASSPTLAGVPSEQYF. The chain is built from TRBV5-1 and TRBJ2-7; TRBD2 agrees at 11 bases. The ends lost 4 bases at V and 6 bases at J; junction bases unmatched: 12. Germline values: CDR1 SGHRS, CDR2 YFSETQ. The CDR3 is 16 residues long.